These 8 T cell receptor beta chains were sequenced from one sample in a study of T cells after yellow fever vaccination. TCRdb passed the 5' RACE reads through MiXCR, listing each CDR3 protein once. In the table there are a few hundred thousand distinct CDR3 sequences, 3% to 4.5% of which are singletons. The material sequenced was PBMCs, taken 5 days after the yellow fever booster vaccination. Receptor source: a man aged 18-30 years who received the YFV17D yellow fever vaccine.

The sample holds a few counts of this clonotype. The chain joins TRBV18 to TRBJ2-7, with TRBD2 as a possible D gene (5 bases). V was pared by 3 bases and J by 4 bases, with 16 bases between. The CDR3 has 15 residues. Germline CDR1 KGHSH, CDR2 LQKENI. The CDR3 loop reads CASSPTRSGMYEQYV. As DNA, the CDR3 is TGTGCCAGCTCACCGACCCGGTCCGGGATGTACGAGCAGTACGTC.

The chain recombines TRBV14 with TRBJ1-6, with D unclear. The germline V and J ends were trimmed by 2 bases and 7 bases, with 12 bases remaining between them. Germline V lookup: CDR1 SGHDN, CDR2 FVKESK. This CDR3 has 15 amino acids. CDR3 sequence reads: CASSQWASKNSPLHF. The CDR3 DNA is TGTGCCAGCAGCCAATGGGCCAGCAAGAATTCACCCCTCCACTTT.

V usage is TRBV4-2 and J usage is TRBJ2-1; D is undetermined. Between the trimmed V and J ends, which lost 4 bases and 2 bases, there was a span of 24 bases. CDR3 size: 19 residues. The germline CDR1 and CDR2 sequences are LGHNA and YNFKEQ. CDR3 protein: CASSREERGGEYPYNEQFF. The DNA of the CDR3 is TGTGCCAGCAGCCGGGAAGAACGTGGTGGGGAATACCCCTACAATGAGCAGTTCTTC.

This clonotype came up many times. This chain uses TRBV7-2 with TRBJ2-3; 8 positions match TRBD2. Per germline, CDR1 SGHTA and CDR2 FQGNSA. This CDR3 region has 15 residues. V lost 5 bases, J lost 6 bases, and 10 bases stayed unmatched. Here the CDR3 reads CASSTQSRGGDTQYF. Written as DNA, the CDR3 is TGTGCCAGCAGCACGCAGAGTCGCGGGGGGGATACGCAGTATTTT.

This sequence joins TRBV11-3 and TRBJ2-3; a weak D match, TRBD2 (6 bases). The CDR3 loop spans 16 amino acids. The V end was cut by 5 bases, the J end by 2 bases, with 17 bases between. Germline V lookup: CDR1 SGHNT, CDR2 YENEEA. The CDR3 loop reads CASSPGTHGLTDTQYF. CDR3 DNA: TGTGCCAGCAGCCCGGGGACTCATGGGCTCACAGATACGCAGTATTTT. Using reference TRBV11-3 and TRBJ2-3 for the parts outside the CDR3, the full variable domain is EAGVVQSPRYKIIEKKQPVAFWCNPISGHNTLYWYLQNLGQGPELLIRYENEEAVDDSQLPKDRFSAERLKGVDSTLKIQPAELGDSAVYLCASSPGTHGLTDTQYFGPGTRLTVL.

This clonotype showed up many times. The rearrangement joins TRBV5-1 to TRBJ1-3; the D is unclear. This CDR3 region has 17 residues. V gave up 0 bases and J gave up 4 bases, with 17 bases separating them. Germline V gives CDR1 SGHRS, CDR2 YFSETQ. The CDR3 here is CASSLDAAGAFGNTIYF. The CDR3 DNA reads as TGCGCCAGCAGCTTGGACGCCGCGGGCGCATTCGGAAACACCATATATTTT.

This clonotype came up once. This sequence may be a read error, since a much larger clone differs from it by one base. J is TRBJ2-1 and V is TRBV5-1, with D maybe TRBD2 (5 bases). Trimming shortened V by 4 bases and J by 5 bases, and 13 bases separated the two germline ends. There are 14 residues in the CDR3. Germline CDR1 SGHRS, CDR2 YFSETQ. For the CDR3, the DNA is TGCGCCAGCAGCAAACCAGCGGAGCACAATGAGCAGTTCTTC. Its protein product is CASSKPAEHNEQFF.

This clonotype was picked up a small number of times. The chain joins TRBV27 to TRBJ2-3; D is possibly TRBD1 (6 bases). Germline loops: CDR1 MNHEY, CDR2 SMNVEV (reference sequence). The V and J ends lost 2 bases and 3 bases respectively, with 18 bases between them. The CDR3 has 17 residues. The CDR3: CASSLRAGVRATDTQYF. DNA of the CDR3: TGTGCCAGCAGTTTAAGGGCAGGGGTCCGGGCGACAGATACGCAGTATTTT.